This record concerns one TCR beta chain sequence. Its target is unknown. The germline CDR1 and CDR2 sequences are GTSNPN and SVGIG (reference sequence). The germline V and J ends were trimmed by 4 bases and 8 bases, with 17 bases remaining between them. There are 14 residues in the CDR3. The source of the sample is a study of cytomegalovirus exposure and HLA in healthy donors. About the research overall: Around 89 million unique TCRs from HLA-typed donors made up an early data release.

Study-wide points: CMV antigen specificity was confirmed in vitro for a few CMV-associated chains. It was reportedly the case that the classifier diagnosed cytomegalovirus status with high specificity and sensitivity. Within an earlier analysis, most TCR beta V segments proved productive either about 90% or about 30% of the time.

The PCR employed 60 Vbeta primers together with 13 Jbeta primers. Using immunoSEQ multiplex PCR, the repertoire was profiled, and TCRdb retains in-frame clones only, with some absent. This repertoire shows about 94,000 clones, approximately 75% found once; its top ten account for 3.5% to 4%. The origin of this receptor is a woman aged 40 to 50 in good health and CMV-seronegative. This chain connects TRBV30 to TRBJ1-4; D may be TRBD1 (6 bases). The sequencing sample was made of PBMCs. CDR3 coding DNA: TGTGCCTGGAATAGACAGGAGTCAGGGGAAAAACTGTTTTTT. It translates to CAWNRQESGEKLFF. Complete variable domain (other parts from reference TRBV30 and TRBJ1-4): SQTIHQWPATLVQPVGSPLSLECTVEGTSNPNLYWYRQAAGRGLQLLFYSVGIGQISSEVPQNLSASRPQDRQFILSSKKLLLSDSGFYLCAWNRQESGEKLFFGSGTQLSVL.